This T cell receptor beta chain was observed in a study of cytomegalovirus exposure and HLA in healthy donors. Looking at the study overall: There were approximately 400 genotyped donors. Of these, about 80% fell in the genetic ancestry cluster associated with self-reported Caucasian donors.

A note on this clone: The antigen is undetermined.

A multiplex PCR was run with 60 Vbeta primers and 13 Jbeta primers. Original methodology: Tens of millions of unique TCR beta chains, around 10 million of them shared, were counted by a later analysis. TCRdb's copy holds only in-frame clones and misses some; the assay was immunoSEQ multiplex PCR. D and trimming were read from the DNA, whereas the V and J calls and clone size are those reported in that table. The profile covers roughly 120,000 clones, with about 78% appearing a single time and 6.5% to 9% taken by the ten largest. Points from the study as a whole: Accurate prediction of most subjects' HLA-A and HLA-B alleles from TCR beta sequences was reported.

This CDR3 is 21 amino acids long. Germline V gene data show CDR1 as LGHNT and CDR2 as FRNRAP. Losses at the gene ends were 0 bases for V and 7 bases for J; bases not matched to a gene: 18. The receptor was derived from a middle-aged woman in good health and CMV-seropositive. Source material: PBMCs. The chain uses TRBV12-5 and TRBJ2-1; 13 bases are shared with TRBD2. Written as DNA, the CDR3 is TGTGCTAGTGGTTTGGTACTCGTCGGACTAGCGGGGGACTCCCGATCTAATGAGCAGTTCTTC. Residues: CASGLVLVGLAGDSRSNEQFF.